This is a list of T cell receptor beta chains from one sample in a study of memory CD4+ T cells and cytomegalovirus serostatus. TCRdb keeps only in-frame clones here, not all; method: immunoSEQ multiplex PCR. The table includes around 40,000 clones, 75% to 80% detected once. Material: memory CD4+ T cells from blood. The receptors stem from an adult in good health and CMV-seronegative. Each CDR3 is given with its conserved first and last residue. D genes are given only for firm matches. Clone size is stated in some rows and not others, as once, few, many or a class when expanded.

length | size | J | V | D | DNA | CDR3
14 | - | TRBJ2-3 | TRBV7-3 | - | TGTGCCAGCAGCGTAAACAGGGCTGCAGATACGCAGTATTTT | CASSVNRAADTQYF
15 | - | TRBJ2-7 | TRBV6-5 | TRBD2 | TGTGCCAGCAGTTACGGGGGGGACGCTTCCTACGAGCAGTACTTC | CASSYGGDASYEQYF
12 | - | TRBJ1-1 | TRBV19 | TRBD1 | TGTGCCAGCGGGACAGCTGACACTGAAGCTTTCTTT | CASGTADTEAFF
15 | few | TRBJ2-3 | TRBV10-3 | - | TGTGCCATCAGTGAGTCGGCGGAGAGCACAGATACGCAGTATTTT | CAISESAESTDTQYF
14 | - | TRBJ1-5 | TRBV19 | TRBD1 | TGTGCCAGTAGTATTGGACAGGCCCCACAGCCCCAGCATTTT | CASSIGQAPQPQHF
15 | - | TRBJ2-7 | TRBV28 | TRBD1 | TGTGCCAGCAGTGTCGTAGGGACAGGGGGAGGCGAGCAGTACTTC | CASSVVGTGGGEQYF
14 | - | TRBJ2-2 | TRBV30 | - | TGTGCCGGGGGTGGCGGGTCGAACACCGGGGAGCTGTTTTTT | CAGGGGSNTGELFF
13 | - | TRBJ1-5 | TRBV9 | - | TGTGCCAGCAGCGCAGGGACCGATCAGCCCCAGCATTTT | CASSAGTDQPQHF
13 | few | TRBJ2-3 | TRBV2 | - | TGTGCCAGCGTTCTTTTCAGCACAGATACGCAGTATTTT | CASVLFSTDTQYF
14 | medium-sized | TRBJ1-1 | TRBV30 | TRBD1 | TGTGCCTGGAGGGACGGACAGGGGGCCCCTGAAGCTTTCTTT | CAWRDGQGAPEAFF
14 | - | TRBJ1-1 | TRBV19 | - | TGTGCCAGTAGTCCTGACACGGGGGAGACCGCGGCTTTCTTT | CASSPDTGETAAFF
14 | - | TRBJ1-2 | TRBV5-5 | - | TGTGCCAGCAGTCCGGCAGGCGGCAACTATGGCTACACCTTC | CASSPAGGNYGYTF
16 | - | TRBJ1-4 | TRBV15 | - | TGTGCCACCAGCAGAGATTTGGCAGGGCAGAATGAAAAACTGTTTTTT | CATSRDLAGQNEKLFF
15 | - | TRBJ1-6 | TRBV5-1 | TRBD1 | TGCGCCAGCAGGACAGGGGATCCCTATAATTCACCCCTCCACTTT | CASRTGDPYNSPLHF
19 | - | TRBJ2-3 | TRBV7-6 | TRBD2 | TGTGCCAGCAGCATCGGGGATCTAGCGGGGGGTACCGGCACAGATACGCAGTATTTT | CASSIGDLAGGTGTDTQYF
18 | - | TRBJ1-2 | TRBV19 | - | TGTGCCAGTAGCACCCCCGGCTCCTCGAGGGGTCCTAACTATGGCTACACCTTC | CASSTPGSSRGPNYGYTF
13 | - | TRBJ2-2 | TRBV30 | - | TGTGCCTGGCAGGGTTCGAACACCGGGGAGCTGTTTTTT | CAWQGSNTGELFF
16 | - | TRBJ2-2 | TRBV11-2 | - | TGTGCCAGCAGCTTAGATCCCCCAGTGAACACCGGGGAGCTGTTTTTT | CASSLDPPVNTGELFF
15 | - | TRBJ2-2 | TRBV19 | - | TGTGCCAGTAGCCGAACTAGGGTGAACACCGGGGAGCTGTTTTTT | CASSRTRVNTGELFF
16 | - | TRBJ2-7 | TRBV5-1 | - | TGCGCCAGCAGGCTGAACAGTCACGGGGCATCCTACGAGCAGTACTTC | CASRLNSHGASYEQYF
15 | - | TRBJ2-6 | TRBV6-1 | - | TGTGCCAGCAGTGAGGTATCGGCTGGGGCCAACGTCCTGACTTTC | CASSEVSAGANVLTF
14 | few | TRBJ1-1 | TRBV2 | - | TGTGCCAGCAGTGGTGACAGTCGTAACACTGAAGCTTTCTTT | CASSGDSRNTEAFF
16 | - | TRBJ2-3 | TRBV5-4 | TRBD2 | TGTGCCAGCAGCCGGACTAGCGGGGGGGCCACAGATACGCAGTATTTT | CASSRTSGGATDTQYF
12 | - | TRBJ1-4 | TRBV10-3 | - | TGTGCCATCAGTGAGTTGAATGAAAAACTGTTTTTT | CAISELNEKLFF
15 | - | TRBJ2-5 | TRBV30 | - | TGTGCCTGGAGTGTCGGAGCCACCACGTACGGGACCCAGTACTTC | CAWSVGATTYGTQYF
12 | few | TRBJ2-7 | TRBV6-5 | - | TGTGCCAGCGTGGGGGGCAGTTACGAGCAGTACTTC | CASVGGSYEQYF
21 | - | TRBJ2-1 | TRBV7-7 | TRBD2 | TGTGCCAGCAGCTTAGGGACCGGGACTAGCGGGGGCGGTCGCTCCTACAATGAGCAGTTCTTC | CASSLGTGTSGGGRSYNEQFF
19 | - | TRBJ2-1 | TRBV9 | TRBD2 | TGTGCCAGCAGCCCCCGAGCGGGGGTAGCGGGGGTTGTTTACAATGAGCAGTTCTTC | CASSPRAGVAGVVYNEQFF
15 | - | TRBJ1-2 | TRBV25-1 | TRBD1 | TGTGCCAGCAGTGCAACGCCCGGGACAGAAGGAGGCTACACCTTC | CASSATPGTEGGYTF
16 | - | TRBJ2-3 | TRBV7-9 | - | TGTGCCAGCAGCTTAGGGGCGGGGGCCCTCACAGATACGCAGTATTTT | CASSLGAGALTDTQYF
13 | - | TRBJ2-6 | TRBV2 | - | TGTGCCAGCAGTGAATCTGGGGCCAACGTCCTGACTTTC | CASSESGANVLTF
14 | - | TRBJ2-5 | TRBV7-9 | - | TGTGCCAGCAGATTGGGGGGAATTCAAGAGACCCAGTACTTC | CASRLGGIQETQYF
15 | - | TRBJ2-7 | TRBV14 | TRBD1 | TGTGCCAGCAGCCTGCAGGGGGCGTTTCGCTACGAGCAGTACTTC | CASSLQGAFRYEQYF
15 | - | TRBJ2-5 | TRBV5-1 | - | TGCGCCAGCAGCTTCGGTGGCGACCCCCCACAGACCCAGTACTTC | CASSFGGDPPQTQYF
15 | once | TRBJ2-5 | TRBV6-1 | - | TGTGCCAGCAGTGAGCCCCAGGGGTTGGAAGAGACCCAGTACTTC | CASSEPQGLEETQYF
15 | - | TRBJ1-5 | TRBV7-8 | - | TGTGCCAGCAGCGAACGGACATATGGCAATCAGCCCCAGCATTTT | CASSERTYGNQPQHF
15 | - | TRBJ1-1 | TRBV4-1 | - | TGCGCCAGCAGCCAAGGATCCAAGACGCACACTGAAGCTTTCTTT | CASSQGSKTHTEAFF
11 | - | TRBJ1-1 | TRBV5-5 | TRBD1 | TGTGCCAGCAGCTGGGCAGGGGGAGCTTTCTTT | CASSWAGGAFF
16 | - | TRBJ2-3 | TRBV29-1 | TRBD2 | TGCAGCGTTGAGAAGTTAGCGGGGGTGGGCACAGATACGCAGTATTTT | CSVEKLAGVGTDTQYF
16 | - | TRBJ1-2 | TRBV5-6 | TRBD1 | TGTGCCAGCAGTTTCTATGTCGACAGGGTGGAGTATGGCTACACCTTC | CASSFYVDRVEYGYTF
13 | - | TRBJ2-7 | TRBV29-1 | TRBD1 | TGCAGCGCCGGACAGGACCTATCCTACGAGCAGTACTTC | CSAGQDLSYEQYF
15 | - | TRBJ2-1 | TRBV6-5 | TRBD1 | TGTGCCAGCAGCCTACAGGGGAGCTCCTACAATGAGCAGTTCTTC | CASSLQGSSYNEQFF
13 | - | TRBJ2-3 | TRBV18 | - | TGTGCCAGCTCTGAGGGGGGCACAGATACGCAGTATTTT | CASSEGGTDTQYF
13 | - | TRBJ2-3 | TRBV18 | - | TGTGCCAGCTCAGAAAACCCCACAGATACGCAGTATTTT | CASSENPTDTQYF
14 | - | TRBJ1-3 | TRBV19 | - | TGTGCCAGTACCGTCCGGCACCCTGGAAACACCATATATTTT | CASTVRHPGNTIYF
15 | - | TRBJ2-3 | TRBV5-1 | - | TGCGCCAGCAGCTTGGAAGAAAGGGTGGTGGATACGCAGTATTTT | CASSLEERVVDTQYF
14 | - | TRBJ1-1 | TRBV5-1 | - | TGCGCCAGCAGTCTTGACGGGGGGAACACTGAAGCTTTCTTT | CASSLDGGNTEAFF
14 | - | TRBJ1-2 | TRBV14 | - | TGTGCCAGCAGCCAAGAAGGCCACCTCTCTGGCTACACCTTC | CASSQEGHLSGYTF